The next 11 T cell receptor beta chains were all read from a single sample in a study of T cells in Graves' hyperthyroidism and ophthalmopathy. It was RNA transcripts that yielded the amplified TCR beta CDR3 regions. HTBI primers were the set used in a first-round RT-PCR of the TCR CDR3. TCRdb re-called the multiplex PCR reads with MiXCR, one entry per CDR3 protein. The data contain hundreds of thousands of distinct CDR3 sequences, 16% of them singletons. Specimen: blood. The source of these receptors is a woman between 40 and 50 years old with Graves' ophthalmopathy.

Only a few counts were recorded for this clonotype. The V call is TRBV5-1, the J call TRBJ2-7; D perhaps matches TRBD1 (5 bases). The CDR3 length is 14 residues. Per germline, CDR1 SGHRS and CDR2 YFSETQ. V was shortened by 2 bases and J by 0 bases, with 9 bases between the two germline ends. DNA for the CDR3: TGCGCCAGCAGCTTAGGGGTGATCTCCTACGAGCAGTACTTC. It is translated as CASSLGVISYEQYF.

This clonotype was picked up many times. The chain combines TRBV28 with TRBJ1-5, with D unresolved. The CDR3 length is 16 residues. Germline CDR1 is MDHEN and CDR2 is SYDVKM. With 1 base removed from V and 1 base from J, the gap between germline ends came to 11 bases. The chain's CDR3 is CASSLYRAKSNQPQHF. The CDR3 nucleotides are TGTGCCAGCAGTTTATATAGGGCTAAAAGCAATCAGCCCCAGCATTTT.

The chain links TRBV19 to TRBJ2-5; TRBD1 matches at 12 bases. CDR3 size: 15 residues. Germline-derived CDR1 and CDR2 are LNHDA and SQIVND (reference sequence). J lost 4 bases, V lost 8 bases, and 8 bases had no gene match. Here the CDR3 DNA reads TGTGCCAGTGCTCGGGGGACAGGGGGCTTAGAGACCCAGTACTTC. Translation gives CASARGTGGLETQYF. The whole variable domain, filled in from reference TRBV19 and TRBJ2-5, reads DGGITQSPKYLFRKEGQNVTLSCEQNLNHDAMYWYRQDPGQGLRLIYYSQIVNDFQKGDIAEGYSVSREKKESFPLTVTSAQKNPTAFYLCASARGTGGLETQYFGPGTRLLVL.

This clonotype has more than one count but fewer than ten. The V and J genes are TRBV12-3 or TRBV12-4 and TRBJ2-1; either TRBD1 or TRBD2 may fit D (5 bases each). With 5 bases removed from V and 0 bases from J, the gap between germline ends came to 17 bases. This CDR3 has 17 amino acids. CDR3 nucleotide sequence: TGTGCCAGCAGTACACCGTTCGGGGCCTTCTCCTACAATGAGCAGTTCTTC. Protein sequence: CASSTPFGAFSYNEQFF.

About this clonotype: A much larger clone differs from this one at a single base, so this may be a read error. The CDR3, as DNA: TGTGCCACCGGGGGGGACTACGAGCAGTACTTC. This gives the protein CATGGDYEQYF. V gene TRBV28 combines with J gene TRBJ2-7, with TRBD2 matching over 8 bases. In germline, CDR1 is MDHEN, CDR2 SYDVKM. This CDR3 region has 11 residues. With 10 bases clipped from V and 3 bases from J, the junction kept 2 bases outside the gene matches. Drawing the rest from reference TRBV28 and TRBJ2-7, the complete variable domain is DVKVTQSSRYLVKRTGEKVFLECVQDMDHENMFWYRQDPGLGLRLIYFSYDVKMKEKGDIPEGYSVSREKKERFSLILESASTNQTSMYLCATGGDYEQYFGPGTRLTVT.

This clonotype was observed many times. The genes are TRBV18 and TRBJ1-2; D remains unclear. V dropped 6 bases and J dropped 4 bases, with 18 bases sitting between them. The CDR3 length is 15 residues. The germline gives CDR1 KGHSH, CDR2 LQKENI. CDR3: CASSPDGGVGYGYTF. CDR3 nucleotides: TGTGCCAGCTCTCCGGACGGAGGCGTCGGCTATGGCTACACCTTC. Complete variable domain (other parts from reference TRBV18 and TRBJ1-2): NAGVMQNPRHLVRRRGQEARLRCSPMKGHSHVYWYRQLPEEGLKFMVYLQKENIIDESGMPKERFSAEFPKEGPSILRIQQVVRGDSAAYFCASSPDGGVGYGYTFGSGTRLTVV.

This clonotype was seen a few times. This chain uses TRBV11-2 with TRBJ2-5, with 14 bases lining up with TRBD2. The CDR3 runs to 17 residues. With V trimmed by 1 base and J by 2 bases, 3 bases remained unmatched. Germline values: CDR1 SGHAT, CDR2 FQNNGV. The CDR3 is CASSLGGTSGGQETQYF. The CDR3 DNA reads TGTGCCAGCAGCTTAGGCGGGACTAGCGGGGGACAAGAGACCCAGTACTTC.

V usage is TRBV11-2 and J usage is TRBJ1-4, with D uncertain. The CDR3 has 15 residues. Between the trimmed V and J ends, which lost 5 bases and 5 bases, there was a span of 15 bases. CDR1 is SGHAT and CDR2 is FQNNGV in the germline V gene. CDR3 nucleotide sequence: TGTGCCAGCAGCACCCTGGGAGTGTTGAATGAAAAACTGTTTTTT. As protein: CASSTLGVLNEKLFF.

The rearrangement links TRBV18 to TRBJ2-1; 7 positions agree with TRBD1. There are 15 residues in the CDR3. Germline assignment: CDR1 KGHSH and CDR2 LQKENI. J lost 6 bases, V lost 1 base, and 6 bases had no gene match. This CDR3 reads CASSPQPGGANEQFF. The CDR3 DNA follows: TGTGCCAGCTCACCACAGCCAGGGGGAGCCAATGAGCAGTTCTTC.

This CDR3 is CSARTPAELAGNTDTQYF. The CDR3 bases are TGCAGTGCTCGAACCCCCGCGGAACTAGCGGGAAACACAGATACGCAGTATTTT. The chain has TRBV20-1 and TRBJ2-3; TRBD2 matches 10 bases. In germline, CDR1 is DFQATT, CDR2 SNEGSKA (reference sequence). This CDR3 has 18 amino acids. The junction had 16 bases not matched to a gene; V was cut back by 5 bases and J by 2 bases.

This clonotype appeared a few times. The V gene is TRBV19, the J gene TRBJ1-5; tentatively, D is TRBD1 (5 bases). The CDR3 has 14 amino acids. Germline CDR1 reads LNHDA; CDR2 reads SQIVND (reference sequence). V was cut by 4 bases and J by 3 bases, with 10 bases left in between. CDR3 amino acids: CASSRGTVNQPQHF. The CDR3 DNA reads as TGTGCCAGTAGTAGGGGGACGGTCAATCAGCCCCAGCATTTT.